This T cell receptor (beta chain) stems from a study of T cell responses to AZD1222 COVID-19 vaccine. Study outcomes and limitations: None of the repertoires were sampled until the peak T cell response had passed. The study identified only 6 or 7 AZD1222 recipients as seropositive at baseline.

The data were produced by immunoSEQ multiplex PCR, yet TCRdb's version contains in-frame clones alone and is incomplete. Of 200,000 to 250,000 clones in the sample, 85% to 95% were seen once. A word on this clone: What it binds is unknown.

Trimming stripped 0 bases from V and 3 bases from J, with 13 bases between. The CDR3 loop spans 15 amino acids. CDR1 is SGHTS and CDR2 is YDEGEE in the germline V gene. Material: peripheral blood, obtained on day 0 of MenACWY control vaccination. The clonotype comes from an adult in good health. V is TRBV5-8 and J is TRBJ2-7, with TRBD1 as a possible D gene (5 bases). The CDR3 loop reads CASSLAGQGGYEQYF. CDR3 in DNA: TGTGCCAGCAGCTTGGCCGGGCAGGGTGGCTACGAGCAGTACTTC.